This section outlines one TCR beta chain sequence together with its context. Repertoires were generated with immunoSEQ multiplex PCR, while TCRdb's copy carries only in-frame clones and drops some. In the table there are about 270,000 clones, about nine tenths of which are singletons. The study assigned cohorts using participant-reported clinical history. Two negative PCRs, clearance, or symptom resolution had been documented for recovered Cohort 3 donors. The sample originates from a study of blood T cell repertoires in COVID-19. On the study more broadly: Sample material is recorded as cDNA or gDNA derived from T cells, B-cell-depleted T cells, or PBMCs.

The CDR3 is 15 amino acids. Trimming took off 1 base at V and 0 bases at J, with 7 bases between the two ends. Germline V gives CDR1 MNHNS, CDR2 SASEGT. The J gene is TRBJ1-3, the V gene TRBV6-1; perhaps TRBD1 as D (5 bases). The source of this sequence is a woman aged 55-69 years who had recovered from COVID-19. Sequencing was done on a sample of PBMCs or T cells enriched from blood (not recorded which). The CDR3 nucleotides read TGTGCCAGCAGTGAAGTGGACAACTCTGGAAACACCATATATTTT. Protein: CASSEVDNSGNTIYF.